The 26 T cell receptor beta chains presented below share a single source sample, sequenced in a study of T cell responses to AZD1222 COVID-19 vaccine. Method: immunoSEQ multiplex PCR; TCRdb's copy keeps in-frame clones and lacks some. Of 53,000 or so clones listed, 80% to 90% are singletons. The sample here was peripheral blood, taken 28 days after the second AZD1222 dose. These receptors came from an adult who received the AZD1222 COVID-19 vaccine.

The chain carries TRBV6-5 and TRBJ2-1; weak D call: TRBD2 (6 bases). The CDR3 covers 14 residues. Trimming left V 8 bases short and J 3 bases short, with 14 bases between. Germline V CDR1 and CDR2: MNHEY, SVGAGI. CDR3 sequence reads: CASGRDWIYNEQFF. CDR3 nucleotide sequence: TGTGCCAGCGGCCGGGACTGGATCTACAATGAGCAGTTCTTC.

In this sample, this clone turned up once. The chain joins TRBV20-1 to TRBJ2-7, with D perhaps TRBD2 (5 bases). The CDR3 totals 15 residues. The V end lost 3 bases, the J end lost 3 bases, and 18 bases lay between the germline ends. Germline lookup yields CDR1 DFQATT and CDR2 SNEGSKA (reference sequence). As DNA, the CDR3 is TGCAGTGCTAGTTACCAGCGGAGGCGGAACTACGAGCAGTACTTC. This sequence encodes CSASYQRRRNYEQYF.

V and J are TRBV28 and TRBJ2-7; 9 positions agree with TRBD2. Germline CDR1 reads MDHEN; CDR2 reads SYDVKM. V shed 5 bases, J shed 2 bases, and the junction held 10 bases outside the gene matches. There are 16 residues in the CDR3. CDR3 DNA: TGTGCCAGCAGTCCCAGCCTGGTAGCGGGAGCCTACGAGCAGTACTTC. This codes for CASSPSLVAGAYEQYF.

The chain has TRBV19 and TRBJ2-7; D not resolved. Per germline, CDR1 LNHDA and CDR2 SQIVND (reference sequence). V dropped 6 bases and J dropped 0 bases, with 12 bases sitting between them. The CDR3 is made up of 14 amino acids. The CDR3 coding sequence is TGTGCCAGTAGCCCGTGGGCAGACTCCTACGAGCAGTACTTC. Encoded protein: CASSPWADSYEQYF.

The CDR3, as DNA: TGTGCCTGGGGGGGATTGGACAGTTTGGGTACCGGGGAGCTGTTTTTT. Protein: CAWGGLDSLGTGELFF. The chain couples TRBV30 to TRBJ2-2, with a possible D match to TRBD1 (6 bases). Germline lookup yields CDR1 GTSNPN and CDR2 SVGIG (reference sequence). This CDR3 is built from 16 residues. V was trimmed by 5 bases and J by 5 bases, leaving 21 bases between them.

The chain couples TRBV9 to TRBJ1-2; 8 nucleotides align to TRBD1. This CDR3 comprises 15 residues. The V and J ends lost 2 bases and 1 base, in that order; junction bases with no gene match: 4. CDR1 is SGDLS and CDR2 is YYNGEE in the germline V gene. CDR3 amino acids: CASSVNRGNNYGYTF. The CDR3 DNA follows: TGTGCCAGCAGCGTTAACAGGGGGAATAACTATGGCTACACCTTC.

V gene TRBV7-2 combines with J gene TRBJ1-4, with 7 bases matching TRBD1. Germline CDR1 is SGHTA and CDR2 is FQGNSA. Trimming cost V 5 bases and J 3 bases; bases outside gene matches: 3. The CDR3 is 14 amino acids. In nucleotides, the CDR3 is TGTGCCAGCAGCACCGGGACAGCTAATGAAAAACTGTTTTTT. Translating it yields CASSTGTANEKLFF.

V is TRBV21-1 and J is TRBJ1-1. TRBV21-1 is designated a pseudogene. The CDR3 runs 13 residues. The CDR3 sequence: CASSTRGDGKAFF. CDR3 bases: TGTGCCAGCAGCACCCGGGGGGACGGTAAAGCTTTCTTT.

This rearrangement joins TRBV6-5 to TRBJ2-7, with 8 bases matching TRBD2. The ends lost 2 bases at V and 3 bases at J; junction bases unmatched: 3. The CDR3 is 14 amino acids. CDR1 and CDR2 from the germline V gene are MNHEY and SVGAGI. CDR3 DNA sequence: TGTGCCAGCAGTTACACTAGCGGAGTCTACGAGCAGTACTTC. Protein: CASSYTSGVYEQYF.

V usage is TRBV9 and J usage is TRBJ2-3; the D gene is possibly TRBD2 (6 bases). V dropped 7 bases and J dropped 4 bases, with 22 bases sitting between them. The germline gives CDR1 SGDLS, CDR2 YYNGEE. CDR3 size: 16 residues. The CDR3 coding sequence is TGTGCCAGCGGAGCCTCGTACGGGGGTATTGCAGATACGCAGTATTTT. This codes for CASGASYGGIADTQYF.

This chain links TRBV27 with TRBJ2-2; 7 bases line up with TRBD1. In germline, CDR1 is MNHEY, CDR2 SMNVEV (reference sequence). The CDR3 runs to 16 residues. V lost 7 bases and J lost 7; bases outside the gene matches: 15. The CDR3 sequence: CASTLGSRGRGGELFF. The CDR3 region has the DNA TGTGCCAGCACCCTAGGGTCTAGGGGGCGCGGCGGGGAGCTGTTTTTT.

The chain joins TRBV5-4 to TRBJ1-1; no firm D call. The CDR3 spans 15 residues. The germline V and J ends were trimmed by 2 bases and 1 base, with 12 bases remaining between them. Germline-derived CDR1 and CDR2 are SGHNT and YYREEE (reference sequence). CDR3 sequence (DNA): TGTGCCAGCAGCTTTGGCGTGAGGGAGAACACTGAAGCTTTCTTT. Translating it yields CASSFGVRENTEAFF.

CDR3 sequence: CASSLGRHTDTQYF. CDR3 DNA: TGTGCCAGCAGCTTAGGGCGACACACAGATACGCAGTATTTT. The chain uses TRBV7-8 and TRBJ2-3; D remains ambiguous. CDR3 length: 14 amino acids. V was pared by 1 base and J by 2 bases, with 7 bases between. Germline CDR1 SGHVS, CDR2 FQNEAQ.

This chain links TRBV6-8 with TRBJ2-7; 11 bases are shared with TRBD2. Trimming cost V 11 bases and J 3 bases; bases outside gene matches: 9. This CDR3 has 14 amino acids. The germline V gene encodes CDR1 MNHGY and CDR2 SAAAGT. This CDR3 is CAPGGTSGDYEQYF. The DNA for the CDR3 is TGTGCCCCCGGAGGGACTAGCGGAGACTACGAGCAGTACTTC.

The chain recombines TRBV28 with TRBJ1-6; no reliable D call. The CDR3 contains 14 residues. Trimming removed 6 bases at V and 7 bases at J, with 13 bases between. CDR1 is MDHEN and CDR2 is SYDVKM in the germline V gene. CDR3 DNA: TGTGCCAGCAGCCCGCTACGGCAAAATTCACCCCTCCACTTT. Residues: CASSPLRQNSPLHF.

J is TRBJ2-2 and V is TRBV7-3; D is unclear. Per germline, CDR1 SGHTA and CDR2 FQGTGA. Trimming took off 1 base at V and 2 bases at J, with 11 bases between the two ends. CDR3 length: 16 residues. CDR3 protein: CASSLMTAANTGELFF. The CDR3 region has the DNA TGTGCCAGCAGCTTAATGACGGCGGCCAACACCGGGGAGCTGTTTTTT.

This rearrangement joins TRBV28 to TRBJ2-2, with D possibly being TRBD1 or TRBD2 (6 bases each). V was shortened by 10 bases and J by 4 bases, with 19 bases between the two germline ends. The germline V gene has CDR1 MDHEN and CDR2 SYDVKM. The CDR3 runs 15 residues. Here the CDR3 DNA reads TGTGCCACCGTCGGAGGGGGAGTTAGCACCGGGGAGCTGTTTTTT. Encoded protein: CATVGGGVSTGELFF. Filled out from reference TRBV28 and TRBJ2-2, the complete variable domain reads DVKVTQSSRYLVKRTGEKVFLECVQDMDHENMFWYRQDPGLGLRLIYFSYDVKMKEKGDIPEGYSVSREKKERFSLILESASTNQTSMYLCATVGGGVSTGELFFGEGSRLTVL.

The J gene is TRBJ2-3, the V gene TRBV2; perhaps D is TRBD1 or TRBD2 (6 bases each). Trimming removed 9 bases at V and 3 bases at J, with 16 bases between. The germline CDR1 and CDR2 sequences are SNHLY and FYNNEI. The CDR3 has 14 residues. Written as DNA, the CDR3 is TGTGCCAGAACTCTTGGGGGGCGGACAGATACGCAGTATTTT. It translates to CARTLGGRTDTQYF.

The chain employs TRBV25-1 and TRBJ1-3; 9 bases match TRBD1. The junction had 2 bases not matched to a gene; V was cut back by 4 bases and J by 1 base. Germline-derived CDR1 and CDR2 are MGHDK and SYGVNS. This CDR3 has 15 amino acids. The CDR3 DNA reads TGTGCCAGCAGTGGACAGGGGGTTTCTGGAAACACCATATATTTT. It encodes CASSGQGVSGNTIYF.

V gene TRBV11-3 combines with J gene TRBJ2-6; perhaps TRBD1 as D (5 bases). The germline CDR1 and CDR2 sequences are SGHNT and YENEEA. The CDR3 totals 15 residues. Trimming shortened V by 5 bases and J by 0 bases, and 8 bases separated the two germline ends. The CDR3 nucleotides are TGTGCCAGCAGCCCGCAGGGCTCTGGGGCCAACGTCCTGACTTTC. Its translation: CASSPQGSGANVLTF.

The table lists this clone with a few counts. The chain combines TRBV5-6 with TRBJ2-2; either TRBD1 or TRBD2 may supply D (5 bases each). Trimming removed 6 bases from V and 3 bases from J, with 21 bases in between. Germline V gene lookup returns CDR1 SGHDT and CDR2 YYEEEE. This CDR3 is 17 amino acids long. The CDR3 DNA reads TGTGCCAGCACCCCCGGGACCAGAAGTATCGACACCGGGGAGCTGTTTTTT. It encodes CASTPGTRSIDTGELFF.

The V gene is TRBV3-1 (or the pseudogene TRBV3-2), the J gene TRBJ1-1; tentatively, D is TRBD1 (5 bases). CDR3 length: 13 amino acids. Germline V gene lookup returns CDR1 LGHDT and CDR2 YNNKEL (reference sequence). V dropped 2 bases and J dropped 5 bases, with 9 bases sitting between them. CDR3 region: CASSQQGETEAFF. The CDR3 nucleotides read TGTGCCAGCAGCCAACAGGGTGAAACTGAAGCTTTCTTT.

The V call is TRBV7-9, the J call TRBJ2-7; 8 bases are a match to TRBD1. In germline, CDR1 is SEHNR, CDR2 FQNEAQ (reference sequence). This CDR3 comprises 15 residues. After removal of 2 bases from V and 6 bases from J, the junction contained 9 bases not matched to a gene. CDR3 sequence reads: CASSLQGASRGEQYF. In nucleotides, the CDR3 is TGTGCCAGCAGCTTACAGGGGGCCTCCCGGGGCGAGCAGTACTTC.

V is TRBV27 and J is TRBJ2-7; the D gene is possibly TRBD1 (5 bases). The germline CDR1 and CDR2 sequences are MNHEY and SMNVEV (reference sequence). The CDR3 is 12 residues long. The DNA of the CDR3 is TGTACCTCCGGCAGGGACTCCTACGAGCAGTACTTC. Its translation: CTSGRDSYEQYF.

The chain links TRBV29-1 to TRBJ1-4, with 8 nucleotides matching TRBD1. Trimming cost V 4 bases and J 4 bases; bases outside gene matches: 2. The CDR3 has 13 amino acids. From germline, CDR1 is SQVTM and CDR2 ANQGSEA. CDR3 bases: TGCAGCGTTGTACAGGGGGGTAATGAAAAACTGTTTTTT. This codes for CSVVQGGNEKLFF.

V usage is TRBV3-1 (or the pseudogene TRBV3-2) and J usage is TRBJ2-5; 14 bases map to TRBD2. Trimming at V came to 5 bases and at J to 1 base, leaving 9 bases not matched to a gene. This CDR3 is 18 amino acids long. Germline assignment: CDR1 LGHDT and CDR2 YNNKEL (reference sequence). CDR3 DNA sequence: TGTGCCAGCAGCAAATTGAAGGGACTAGCGGGAGTCCAAGAGACCCAGTACTTC. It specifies CASSKLKGLAGVQETQYF.